These 27 T cell receptor beta chains were sequenced from one sample in a study of CD8+ T cells in alopecia areata. RNA was extracted and reverse transcribed into cDNA as the sequencing template. The table came from immunoSEQ multiplex PCR; TCRdb's copy has only in-frame clones and leaves some out. The sample carries about 190,000 clones, 64% recorded once. Treatment indicated: oral pan-JAK inhibitor, 5-10 mg twice daily. This material consisted of CD4+ T cells sorted from blood, taken at week 4, from a patient treated with tofacitinib. The receptor source for this set is a human donor with alopecia areata.

The rearrangement joins TRBV7-2 to TRBJ2-7, with a tentative D call TRBD1 (6 bases). The CDR3 is made up of 15 amino acids. Germline CDR1 and CDR2: SGHTA and FQGNSA. Trimming took off 3 bases at V and 1 base at J, with 13 bases between the two ends. CDR3 sequence: CASSFKGRGSYEQYF. The CDR3 DNA is TGTGCCAGCAGCTTCAAGGGCAGGGGATCCTACGAGCAGTACTTC.

The chain employs TRBV28 and TRBJ2-5; perhaps TRBD2 as D (5 bases). CDR1 MDHEN and CDR2 SYDVKM come from the germline V gene. This CDR3 is 14 amino acids long. Between the trimmed V and J ends, which lost 5 bases and 5 bases, there was a span of 15 bases. In DNA form, the CDR3 reads TGTGCCAGCAGTCACCTCGGGTCGGGGGAGACCCAGTACTTC. Translated: CASSHLGSGETQYF.

The V gene is TRBV6-5, the J gene TRBJ1-5; 8 nucleotides align to TRBD1. V lost 5 bases and J lost 6; bases outside the gene matches: 9. Germline V lookup: CDR1 MNHEY, CDR2 SVGAGI. CDR3 length: 15 residues. Written as DNA, the CDR3 is TGTGCCAGCAGTGCCCTTCAGGGGGCTGGTCAGCCCCAGCATTTT. Translation: CASSALQGAGQPQHF.

The chain employs TRBV27 and TRBJ2-7; D is tentatively TRBD1 or TRBD2 (5 bases each). Germline-derived CDR1 and CDR2 are MNHEY and SMNVEV (reference sequence). Between the trimmed V and J ends, which lost 1 base and 6 bases, there was a span of 13 bases. The CDR3 runs 14 residues. CDR3 sequence (DNA): TGTGCCAGCAGTTTATTTCGCAGGGCGGGCGAGCAGTACTTC. Translated, it gives CASSLFRRAGEQYF.

The V and J genes are TRBV29-1 and TRBJ2-4; TRBD1 might be the D (7 bases). Per the germline V gene, CDR1 is SQVTM and CDR2 is ANQGSEA. This CDR3 spans 14 amino acids. V gave up 4 bases and J gave up 7 bases, with 17 bases separating them. The DNA of the CDR3 is TGCAGCGTTGCAGGGCCAGGGGGGTCGAACATTCAGTACTTC. Translated: CSVAGPGGSNIQYF.

The chain is built from TRBV5-1 and TRBJ1-3; D is unclear. V lost 1 base, J lost 0 bases, and 14 bases lay in between. The CDR3 is made up of 17 amino acids. CDR1 and CDR2 from the germline V gene are SGHRS and YFSETQ. As DNA, the CDR3 is TGCGCCAGCAGCTTGAGGTCGGGGTCGTTCTCTGGAAACACCATATATTTT. This sequence encodes CASSLRSGSFSGNTIYF. Supplemented by reference TRBV5-1 and TRBJ1-3, the full variable domain reads KAGVTQTPRYLIKTRGQQVTLSCSPISGHRSVSWYQQTPGQGLQFLFEYFSETQRNKGNFPGRFSGRQFSNSRSEMNVSTLELGDSALYLCASSLRSGSFSGNTIYFGEGSWLTVV.

The rearrangement uses TRBV2 and TRBJ1-5, with unresolved D. Trimming shortened V by 2 bases and J by 4 bases, and 12 bases separated the two germline ends. Per the germline V gene, CDR1 is SNHLY and CDR2 is FYNNEI. CDR3 length: 15 amino acids. The CDR3 sequence: CASSESVRRNQPQHF. CDR3 nucleotides: TGTGCCAGCAGTGAATCCGTCAGGCGGAATCAGCCCCAGCATTTT.

The gene calls are TRBV2 and TRBJ2-7, with 9 bases aligning to TRBD1. Germline V gene data show CDR1 as SNHLY and CDR2 as FYNNEI. Trimming at V came to 8 bases and at J to 4 bases, leaving 3 bases not matched to a gene. The CDR3 consists of 12 residues. CDR3 loop: CASSGQGYEQYF. DNA for the CDR3: TGTGCCAGCTCGGGACAGGGATACGAGCAGTACTTC.

This rearrangement joins TRBV5-6 to TRBJ2-7; tentative D call: TRBD1 (5 bases). Trimming shortened V by 3 bases and J by 5 bases, and 9 bases separated the two germline ends. The germline CDR1 and CDR2 sequences are SGHDT and YYEEEE. The CDR3 sequence is 12 residues long. For the CDR3, the DNA is TGTGCCAGCAGCTCCGGACATGACGAGCAGTACTTC. Its translation is CASSSGHDEQYF.

This clone has just a few counts. The chain employs TRBV6-1 and TRBJ1-2; 7 bases align to TRBD1. Germline V gene data show CDR1 as MNHNS and CDR2 as SASEGT. The CDR3 has 14 amino acids. V lost 5 bases to trimming and J lost 6 bases; unmatched junction nucleotides: 9. CDR3 sequence reads: CASSKPQGGDGYTF. CDR3 nucleotides: TGTGCCAGCAGTAAACCTCAAGGGGGCGATGGCTACACCTTC.

This clone was counted only a few times. V gene TRBV29-1 combines with J gene TRBJ2-1; 9 bases are shared with TRBD2. Germline V CDR1 and CDR2: SQVTM, ANQGSEA. Germline trimming cut 4 bases from V and 7 bases from J; bases unmatched to any gene: 11. The CDR3 covers 15 residues. CDR3 sequence: CSVVLGLAGSNEQFF. The CDR3, as DNA: TGCAGCGTTGTTCTCGGGCTAGCGGGGTCAAATGAGCAGTTCTTC.

This chain connects TRBV6-5 to TRBJ1-2; D is unresolved. The CDR3 is made up of 10 amino acids. Deletions cut 10 bases from V and 6 bases from J, with 9 bases between. Germline assignment: CDR1 MNHEY and CDR2 SVGAGI. For the CDR3, the DNA is TGTGCCATCACTAAGGATGGCTACACCTTC. Amino acids: CAITKDGYTF.

This clone was observed a few times. The rearrangement joins TRBV29-1 to TRBJ1-2; TRBD1 aligns across 11 bases. J gave up 5 bases and V 4 bases, and 3 bases lay outside the gene matches. Germline V gene sequence: CDR1 SQVTM, CDR2 ANQGSEA. This CDR3 comprises 13 residues. CDR3: CSVGGQGDYGYTF. The DNA for the CDR3 is TGCAGCGTTGGGGGACAGGGGGATTATGGCTACACCTTC.

V and J are TRBV5-6 and TRBJ1-5, with D possibly matching TRBD1 (6 bases). Germline V gives CDR1 SGHDT, CDR2 YYEEEE. The V and J ends lost 3 bases and 4 bases respectively, with 8 bases between them. CDR3 size: 13 residues. CDR3: CASSSGQNQPQHF. DNA of the CDR3: TGTGCCAGCAGCTCAGGACAGAATCAGCCCCAGCATTTT.

This chain connects TRBV7-9 to TRBJ2-7; D is unresolved. This CDR3 is built from 11 residues. V lost 2 bases to trimming and J lost 6 bases, with 5 bases between them. Germline lookup yields CDR1 SEHNR and CDR2 FQNEAQ (reference sequence). The chain's CDR3 is CASSLMSEQYF. The CDR3, as DNA: TGTGCCAGCAGCTTAATGTCCGAGCAGTACTTC.

The chain combines TRBV2 with TRBJ2-5; D may be TRBD1 or TRBD2 (5 bases each). CDR3 length: 12 amino acids. Trimming took 6 bases from V and 1 from J, leaving 6 bases between them. CDR1 and CDR2 (germline): SNHLY, FYNNEI. The CDR3 DNA follows: TGTGCCAGCAGGAGGGGCCAAGAGACCCAGTACTTC. Protein sequence: CASRRGQETQYF.

The V and J genes are TRBV7-9 and TRBJ1-6; D unclear. V was cut by 7 bases and J by 10 bases, with 5 bases left in between. The CDR3 consists of 10 residues. Per the germline V gene, CDR1 is SEHNR and CDR2 is FQNEAQ (reference sequence). CDR3 in amino acids: CASTDSPLHF. As DNA, the CDR3 is TGTGCCAGCACCGACTCACCCCTCCACTTT.

The rearrangement links TRBV2 to TRBJ1-2; D may be TRBD1 (5 bases). The ends were cut back, 4 bases at V and 5 bases at J, with 14 bases in the middle. Germline CDR1 is SNHLY and CDR2 is FYNNEI. CDR3 length: 14 residues. The CDR3 reads CASSVPQTVYGYTF. The DNA of the CDR3 is TGTGCCAGCAGTGTTCCCCAGACAGTTTATGGCTACACCTTC.

This clone was detected only once. This chain connects TRBV9 to TRBJ2-4, with a tentative D call TRBD2 (6 bases). V gave up 0 bases and J gave up 8 bases, with 15 bases separating them. The V gene's germline CDR1 is SGDLS and CDR2 YYNGEE. The CDR3 has 15 amino acids. The DNA for the CDR3 is TGTGCCAGCAGCGTAGCTGGGGCCACGGGGGACATTCAGTACTTC. It yields the protein CASSVAGATGDIQYF.

This clone was seen a single time. The chain uses TRBV14 and TRBJ2-7, with TRBD2 matching 8 bases. This CDR3 contains 15 residues. J lost 4 bases, V lost 1 base, and 6 bases had no gene match. Germline V CDR1 and CDR2: SGHDN, FVKESK. CDR3 sequence: CASSQVRLAGYEQYF. The CDR3 region has the DNA TGTGCCAGCAGCCAAGTACGTCTAGCGGGTTACGAGCAGTACTTC.

The V and J genes are TRBV7-3 and TRBJ2-2; D possibly corresponds to TRBD1 (5 bases). The CDR3 spans 14 residues. The germline V gene encodes CDR1 SGHTA and CDR2 FQGTGA. The germline V and J ends were trimmed by 5 bases and 1 base, with 8 bases remaining between them. The CDR3 loop is CASSTGQNTGELFF. CDR3 DNA sequence: TGTGCCAGCAGCACAGGACAGAACACCGGGGAGCTGTTTTTT.

The chain carries TRBV23-1 and TRBJ1-1; D not certain. TRBV23-1 is annotated as an ORF whose role is uncertain. This CDR3 has 13 residues. Trimming removed 5 bases from V and 5 bases from J, with 12 bases in between. The CDR3 sequence is CASSTERGTEAFF. For the CDR3, the DNA is TGCGCCAGCAGTACAGAACGAGGGACTGAAGCTTTCTTT.

Only a few counts were recorded for this clone. The chain has TRBV7-3 and TRBJ2-1, with TRBD2 as a possible D gene (5 bases). Germline CDR1 is SGHTA and CDR2 is FQGTGA. This CDR3 contains 13 residues. With 5 bases removed from V and 8 bases from J, the gap between germline ends came to 13 bases. CDR3 DNA sequence: TGTGCCAGCAGCCCGAGGGTTAGGGATGAGCAGTTCTTC. Amino acid sequence: CASSPRVRDEQFF.

J is TRBJ2-1 and V is TRBV5-1; 10 nucleotides agree with TRBD2. The trim removed 4 bases at V and 7 bases at J, leaving 8 bases unmatched. The CDR3 runs to 15 residues. Germline CDR1 SGHRS, CDR2 YFSETQ. DNA for the CDR3: TGCGCCAGCAGCCCTCAGCGGGGGGGCCTGAATGAGCAGTTCTTC. Protein sequence: CASSPQRGGLNEQFF.

This clone was detected only a few times. The chain links TRBV4-3 to TRBJ2-1, with no clear D. V was pared by 0 bases and J by 0 bases, with 12 bases between. CDR1 LGHNA and CDR2 YSLEER come from the germline V gene. The CDR3 contains 17 residues. CDR3 in amino acids: CASSQDYRALSYNEQFF. CDR3 nucleotide sequence: TGCGCCAGCAGCCAAGATTACAGAGCCCTCTCCTACAATGAGCAGTTCTTC.

V and J are TRBV2 and TRBJ1-4, with 9 positions matching TRBD1. Unmatched junction bases numbered 15, after V lost 8 bases and J lost 2 bases. Germline CDR1 SNHLY, CDR2 FYNNEI. This CDR3 has 18 residues. CDR3 amino acids: CASLLGQGTKRTNEKLFF. CDR3 DNA: TGTGCCAGCCTTCTCGGACAGGGGACTAAGCGCACTAATGAAAAACTGTTTTTT. Looking up the rest from reference TRBV2 and TRBJ1-4 gives the full variable domain: EPEVTQTPSHQVTQMGQEVILRCVPISNHLYFYWYRQILGQKVEFLVSFYNNEISEKSEIFDDQFSVERPDGSNFTLKIRSTKLEDSAMYFCASLLGQGTKRTNEKLFFGSGTQLSVL.

This clone was recorded only once. This same CDR3 is encoded by further DNA sequences in the sample. The rearrangement uses TRBV29-1 and TRBJ1-5; TRBD1 aligns across 8 bases. The V and J ends lost 6 bases and 2 bases, in that order; junction bases with no gene match: 3. CDR1 is SQVTM, CDR2 ANQGSEA, per germline. The CDR3 contains 13 residues. The CDR3 here is CSVETGGNQPQHF. CDR3 coding DNA: TGCAGCGTAGAGACAGGGGGCAATCAGCCCCAGCATTTT.